A single TCR beta chain is shown here with its context. The data originate from a study of T cell responses to AZD1222 COVID-19 vaccine. The assay was immunoSEQ multiplex PCR, and TCRdb's table has in-frame clones only and misses some. The sample gives around 130,000 clones, 88% of which show up once; more than 3% is in the top ten. With V trimmed by 4 bases and J by 4 bases, 6 bases remained unmatched. Germline CDR1 is LNHDA and CDR2 is SQIVND (reference sequence). The CDR3 runs 15 residues. The TCR originated in an adult who received the AZD1222 COVID-19 vaccine. The source material was peripheral blood, sampled 28 days after the second AZD1222 dose. The chain couples TRBV19 to TRBJ2-3; 9 bases line up with TRBD1. CDR3 loop: CASSTRQGGPDTQYF. Written as DNA, the CDR3 is TGTGCCAGTAGTACCCGACAGGGGGGGCCAGATACGCAGTATTTT. Drawing the rest from reference TRBV19 and TRBJ2-3, the complete variable domain is DGGITQSPKYLFRKEGQNVTLSCEQNLNHDAMYWYRQDPGQGLRLIYYSQIVNDFQKGDIAEGYSVSREKKESFPLTVTSAQKNPTAFYLCASSTRQGGPDTQYFGPGTRLTVL.